The 32 T cell receptor beta chains presented below share a single source sample, sequenced in a study of metastatic and nonmetastatic thyroid tumors. Among the patients, none had received any treatment before thyroid surgery. TCRdb ran MiXCR on the PCR reads. Of 65,000 to 70,000 clones listed, 14% are singletons. Sequencing was done on a sample of blood. The receptors derive from a male donor with papillary thyroid cancer or a benign thyroid nodule (not recorded which). Some clones in this sample may be carry-over from other donors' samples.

This clone was detected many times. The chain couples TRBV3-1 to TRBJ1-1; possibly TRBD1 for D (6 bases). Germline loops: CDR1 LGHDT, CDR2 YNNKEL (reference sequence). V was trimmed by 4 bases and J by 5 bases, leaving 20 bases between them. The CDR3 has 16 amino acids. CDR3 nucleotides: TGTGCCAGCAGCCCAAGATCGTGGGGGGCTTTTACTGAAGCTTTCTTT. This gives the protein CASSPRSWGAFTEAFF.

This clone was recorded once. Since a much larger clone is just one base distant, this may be a read error. This chain joins TRBV5-4 and TRBJ2-7; D may be TRBD1 (6 bases). Germline loops: CDR1 SGHNT, CDR2 YYREEE (reference sequence). The CDR3 consists of 17 residues. The CDR3 DNA reads TGTGCCAGCACCTTGGGACCAGGGGATCTTTGGTCCTACGGGCAGTACGTC. This gives the protein CASTLGPGDLWSYGQYV.

This clone was seen more than once but under ten times. The chain has TRBV28 and TRBJ2-7; 9 bases agree with TRBD2. The CDR3 has 15 residues. CDR1 and CDR2 (germline): MDHEN, SYDVKM. J was trimmed by 4 bases and V by 6 bases; bases with no gene match: 10. The CDR3, as DNA: TGTGCCAGCAGCCCGGTAGCGGGAGTGGGGTACGAGCAGTACTTC. This sequence encodes CASSPVAGVGYEQYF. Together with reference TRBV28 and TRBJ2-7, the CDR3 gives the full variable domain: DVKVTQSSRYLVKRTGEKVFLECVQDMDHENMFWYRQDPGLGLRLIYFSYDVKMKEKGDIPEGYSVSREKKERFSLILESASTNQTSMYLCASSPVAGVGYEQYFGPGTRLTVT.

This clone was detected ten times or more. This chain links TRBV6-6 with TRBJ2-3, with D tentatively TRBD2 (5 bases). The germline V and J ends were trimmed by 0 bases and 11 bases, with 12 bases remaining between them. This CDR3 is 13 amino acids long. CDR1 is MNHNY, CDR2 SVGAGI, per germline (reference sequence). Here the CDR3 DNA reads TGTGCCAGCAGTTACTCCGGGATACCGGGGCAGTATTTT. It specifies CASSYSGIPGQYF.

In its sample, this clone was seen many times. This rearrangement joins TRBV2 to TRBJ1-1; D is unresolved. V shed 7 bases and J shed 6 bases, with 12 bases lying between them. The CDR3 loop spans 12 amino acids. CDR1 and CDR2 (germline): SNHLY, FYNNEI. In nucleotides, the CDR3 is TGTGCCAGCACGAGCAGTGGGGCTGAAGCTTTCTTT. Translating it yields CASTSSGAEAFF.

This clone was observed at least ten times. The chain is built from TRBV5-5 and TRBJ2-6; D not certain. Germline lookup yields CDR1 SGHKS and CDR2 YYEKEE (reference sequence). The CDR3 extends over 14 amino acids. Trimming cost V 3 bases and J 2 bases, with 6 bases left between them. CDR3 in amino acids: CASSYRAGANVLTF. For the CDR3, the DNA is TGTGCCAGCAGCTACCGGGCTGGGGCCAACGTCCTGACTTTC.

This clone was seen repeatedly, ten times or more. The V call is TRBV20-1, the J call TRBJ2-5; D remains unclear. The CDR3 contains 16 residues. Trimming shortened V by 1 base and J by 5 bases, and 20 bases separated the two germline ends. CDR1 and CDR2 from the germline V gene are DFQATT and SNEGSKA (reference sequence). CDR3 coding DNA: TGCAGTGCTAGAGCCCCCGATCTACCCATCGCGGAGACCCAGTACTTC. It translates to CSARAPDLPIAETQYF.

In its sample, this clone was seen many times. J is TRBJ2-7 and V is TRBV10-3; the match to TRBD2 covers 9 bases. V shed 8 bases, J shed 7 bases, and the junction held 9 bases outside the gene matches. CDR3 length equals 13 residues. Germline assignment: CDR1 ENHRY and CDR2 SYGVKD. CDR3 region: CAILAGALQEQYF. In DNA, the CDR3 is TGTGCCATCTTAGCGGGAGCGCTACAAGAGCAGTACTTC.

A note on this clone: A junction boundary mismatches the germline segment, possibly from a read error. The genes are TRBV2 and TRBJ1-6; D gene unclear. The germline V gene has CDR1 SNHLY and CDR2 FYNNEI. The CDR3 spans 15 residues. DNA for the CDR3: TGTGCCAGCAGTGTAAGGGTGGCGAAGAATTCGCCCCTCCACTTT. It translates to CASSVRVAKNSPLHF.

The J gene is TRBJ2-1, the V gene TRBV7-2; the D gene is possibly TRBD2 (6 bases). Trimming left V 5 bases short and J 0 bases short, with 8 bases between. Germline loops: CDR1 SGHTA, CDR2 FQGNSA. This CDR3 has 14 amino acids. The CDR3 sequence: CASSQTSSYNEQFF. The CDR3 coding sequence is TGTGCCAGCAGCCAGACTAGCTCCTACAATGAGCAGTTCTTC. Full variable domain (remainder filled in from reference TRBV7-2 and TRBJ2-1): GAGVSQSPSNKVTEKGKDVELRCDPISGHTALYWYRQSLGQGLEFLIYFQGNSAPDKSGLPSDRFSAERTGGSVSTLTIQRTQQEDSAVYLCASSQTSSYNEQFFGPGTRLTVL.

To note about this clone: This likely comes from a read error, as the CDR3 has no conserved phenylalanine or tryptophan at its end. The rearrangement uses TRBV3-1 and TRBJ2-6, with TRBD1 as a possible D gene (5 bases). Germline V gene lookup returns CDR1 LGHDT and CDR2 YNNKEL (reference sequence). CDR3 size: 17 residues. V was clipped by 0 bases and J by 4 bases, with 13 bases between them. CDR3 sequence reads: CASSQDRGRAGANVLTL. DNA of the CDR3: TGTGCCAGCAGCCAAGATCGCGGCAGGGCCGGGGCCAACGTCCTGACTCTC.

This clone was counted many times. The J gene is TRBJ1-3, the V gene TRBV5-1, with 9 bases identical to TRBD1. The J segment lost 4 bases and the V segment lost 2 bases, leaving 4 bases of the junction unmatched. Germline values: CDR1 SGHRS, CDR2 YFSETQ. CDR3 length equals 15 residues. The CDR3 DNA sequence: TGCGCCAGCAGCTTACAGGGGGCGAGCGGAAACACCATATATTTT. Translated, it gives CASSLQGASGNTIYF.

In this sample, this clone turned up many times. The chain is built from TRBV28 and TRBJ1-2; tentative D call: TRBD1 (6 bases). Germline CDR1 and CDR2: MDHEN and SYDVKM. V dropped 1 base and J dropped 4 bases, with 16 bases sitting between them. This CDR3 spans 16 amino acids. The DNA for the CDR3 is TGTGCCAGCAGTTTATCATCAGGGGTTGGAGTCTATGGCTACACCTTC. Protein product: CASSLSSGVGVYGYTF.

This clone was seen at least ten times. The chain employs TRBV6-4 and TRBJ2-4, with 8 positions matching TRBD2. CDR1 MRHNA and CDR2 SNTAGT come from the germline V gene. The V and J ends lost 5 bases and 0 bases, in that order; junction bases with no gene match: 21. This CDR3 comprises 21 residues. This CDR3 reads CASSPFAGGYPPLLAKNIQYF. The CDR3, as DNA: TGTGCCAGCAGTCCCTTTGCGGGAGGTTATCCCCCCCTCTTAGCCAAAAACATTCAGTACTTC.

This clone was counted at least ten times. The rearrangement links TRBV19 to TRBJ2-4, with 8 nucleotides matching TRBD1. The CDR3 is 19 residues long. Germline values: CDR1 LNHDA, CDR2 SQIVND (reference sequence). V dropped 4 bases and J dropped 0; count of bases not matched to a gene: 14. CDR3 in amino acids: CASSTRTGGTFLAKNIQYF. As DNA, the CDR3 is TGTGCCAGTAGTACCCGAACAGGGGGAACCTTTTTAGCCAAAAACATTCAGTACTTC.

In its sample, this clone was seen many times. This sample also contains other DNA sequences that code for the same CDR3. The chain links TRBV2 to TRBJ1-1; D is perhaps TRBD1 (5 bases). V was shortened by 5 bases and J by 3 bases, with 19 bases between the two germline ends. The CDR3 extends over 16 amino acids. Germline CDR1 reads SNHLY; CDR2 reads FYNNEI. CDR3 in amino acids: CASSPFLTPGDTEAFF. Here the CDR3 DNA reads TGTGCCAGCAGTCCGTTCCTAACCCCGGGGGACACTGAAGCTTTCTTT. Together with reference TRBV2 and TRBJ1-1, the CDR3 gives the full variable domain: EPEVTQTPSHQVTQMGQEVILRCVPISNHLYFYWYRQILGQKVEFLVSFYNNEISEKSEIFDDQFSVERPDGSNFTLKIRSTKLEDSAMYFCASSPFLTPGDTEAFFGQGTRLTVV.

There are a few counts of this clone. Relative to the germline gene, one junction end is altered; a read error may explain this. The genes are TRBV12-3 or TRBV12-4 and TRBJ1-3, with D uncertain. The CDR3 sequence is 14 residues long. As DNA, the CDR3 is TGTGCCATCAGTTTGTGGGGAATCGGAAACACCATATATTTT. Protein product: CAISLWGIGNTIYF.

Many counts were recorded for this clone. The CDR3 DNA follows: TGTGCCAGCTCCCCGCCAGGCAGGCGCACAGATACGCAGTATTTT. Its translation: CASSPPGRRTDTQYF. The chain is built from TRBV18 and TRBJ2-3; the D is unclear. Germline V gene sequence: CDR1 KGHSH, CDR2 LQKENI. Between the trimmed V and J ends, which lost 6 bases and 1 base, there was a span of 14 bases. The CDR3 totals 15 residues.

This clone was seen ten or more times. The CDR3 here is CAKEGAGGNTEAFF. The CDR3 DNA is TGCGCCAAGGAGGGGGCAGGGGGTAACACTGAAGCTTTCTTT. The chain employs TRBV5-1 and TRBJ1-1; 7 bases fit TRBD1. The CDR3 runs to 14 residues. CDR1 is SGHRS, CDR2 YFSETQ, per germline. V gave up 9 bases and J gave up 2 bases; unmatched junction bases: 10.

The V and J genes are TRBV4-1 and TRBJ2-7, with TRBD1 matching over 9 bases. Germline CDR1 MGHRA, CDR2 YSYEKL. With 1 base clipped from V and 5 bases from J, the junction kept 12 bases outside the gene matches. The CDR3 length is 17 residues. The CDR3 bases are TGCGCCAGCAGCCAAGGCCCCCGGGACAGGGTAGGAGACGAGCAGTACTTC. Translation: CASSQGPRDRVGDEQYF.

This clone was observed at least ten times. The genes are TRBV19 and TRBJ1-1; D remains ambiguous. The CDR3 length is 14 residues. The germline V gene has CDR1 LNHDA and CDR2 SQIVND (reference sequence). Between the trimmed V and J ends, which lost 1 base and 4 bases, there was a span of 10 bases. The CDR3 spells CASSIVEWGTEAFF. CDR3 nucleotides: TGTGCCAGTAGTATAGTCGAGTGGGGCACTGAAGCTTTCTTT.

The J gene is TRBJ2-7, the V gene TRBV10-3; TRBD2 matches 7 bases. Trimming took 10 bases from V and 7 from J; bases not matched to a gene: 13. The CDR3 is made up of 13 amino acids. Germline-derived CDR1 and CDR2 are ENHRY and SYGVKD. DNA for the CDR3: TGTGCCACCACGGGGGGACGGATTGGTGAGCAGTACTTC. Translated, it gives CATTGGRIGEQYF.

At least ten counts were recorded for this clone. Distinct nucleotide sequences in the sample also encode this CDR3. This sequence joins TRBV7-6 and TRBJ2-3; tentatively, D is TRBD1 (6 bases). Trimming shortened V by 0 bases and J by 0 bases, and 13 bases separated the two germline ends. Germline loops: CDR1 SGHVS, CDR2 FNYEAQ. The CDR3 is made up of 17 amino acids. The CDR3 sequence: CASSLALSTGSTDTQYF. The CDR3 DNA sequence: TGTGCCAGCAGCTTAGCGCTATCAACAGGGAGCACAGATACGCAGTATTTT.

As to this clone: A junction end diverges from the germline sequence, so it may reflect a read error. J is TRBJ2-2 and V is TRBV6-5; the D is unclear. The germline CDR1 and CDR2 sequences are MNHEY and SVGAGI. The CDR3 contains 15 residues. CDR3 amino acids: CASSLQAPNTVELFF. The CDR3 nucleotides are TGTGCCAGCAGTTTGCAGGCCCCTAACACCGTGGAGCTGTTTTTT.

This clone was observed a few times. This chain connects TRBV6-5 to TRBJ1-5; D unclear. CDR3 size: 14 residues. The germline V gene encodes CDR1 MNHEY and CDR2 SVGAGI. Trimming took off 4 bases at V and 6 bases at J, with 13 bases between the two ends. The CDR3 DNA sequence: TGTGCCAGCAGTTTGTTGCAGGTCGGTCAGCCCCAGCATTTT. It specifies CASSLLQVGQPQHF.

This clone came up many times. The V and J genes are TRBV10-3 and TRBJ2-5; D is unclear. This CDR3 spans 13 amino acids. Germline V gene data show CDR1 as ENHRY and CDR2 as SYGVKD. V lost 3 bases and J lost 5, with 10 bases in between. The CDR3 reads CAISDPLKETQYF. CDR3 DNA: TGTGCCATCAGTGACCCCTTGAAGGAGACCCAGTACTTC.

This sequence joins TRBV12-5 and TRBJ1-2; the D is unclear. Germline assignment: CDR1 LGHNT and CDR2 FRNRAP. The CDR3 is made up of 14 amino acids. Trimming shortened V by 3 bases and J by 4 bases, and 12 bases separated the two germline ends. The CDR3 sequence is CASGFEVRSYGYTF. The CDR3 DNA reads as TGTGCTAGTGGTTTCGAGGTGCGTAGCTATGGCTACACCTTC.

There are many counts of this clone. The chain couples TRBV9 to TRBJ1-2; 9 nucleotides align to TRBD1. This CDR3 has 18 residues. Germline values: CDR1 SGDLS, CDR2 YYNGEE. V shed 2 bases, J shed 1 base, and the junction held 12 bases outside the gene matches. CDR3 residues: CASSVGRTGTGSNYGYTF. For the CDR3, the DNA is TGTGCCAGCAGCGTGGGAAGGACGGGGACAGGGAGTAACTATGGCTACACCTTC.

The CDR3: CASTIGGFETEAFF. CDR3 nucleotide sequence: TGTGCCAGCACGATTGGGGGGTTCGAGACTGAAGCTTTCTTT. The rearrangement joins TRBV6-1 to TRBJ1-1; TRBD1 is a possible D gene (5 bases). V gave up 7 bases and J gave up 5 bases, with 17 bases separating them. The CDR3 is 14 amino acids. CDR1 MNHNS and CDR2 SASEGT come from the germline V gene.

This clone has at least ten counts. The rearrangement links TRBV4-1 to TRBJ2-2; no firm D call. Germline V gene sequence: CDR1 MGHRA, CDR2 YSYEKL. V lost 0 bases and J lost 0, with 5 bases in between. CDR3 length: 15 residues. The chain's CDR3 is CASSQENANTGELFF. As DNA, the CDR3 is TGCGCCAGCAGCCAAGAAAACGCGAACACCGGGGAGCTGTTTTTT.

This clone appeared a few times. The junction departs from the called germline gene at one end, perhaps through a read error. This rearrangement joins TRBV6-2 or TRBV6-3 to TRBJ2-2; 8 positions match TRBD2. Germline CDR1 and CDR2: MNHEY and SVGEGT. The CDR3 has 16 residues. The CDR3 nucleotides are TGTGCCAGCAGTCCAGTACTAGCGGTTCTTCCCGGGAAGCTGTTTTTT. This gives the protein CASSPVLAVLPGKLFF.

This clone was counted at least ten times. The DNA of the CDR3 is TGTGCCAGCGGATCTTCTAGATTGAGGGACACCGGGGAGCTGTTTTTT. Its translation: CASGSSRLRDTGELFF. V usage is TRBV28 and J usage is TRBJ2-2; a possible D gene is TRBD2 (5 bases). Germline V gene lookup returns CDR1 MDHEN and CDR2 SYDVKM. The CDR3 runs to 16 residues. Trimming removed 8 bases at V and 3 bases at J, with 19 bases between.